The 10 T cell receptor beta chains presented below share a single source sample, sequenced in a study of early stage breast cancer tumors. This table comes from immunoSEQ multiplex PCR, and its TCRdb copy is limited to in-frame clones, with some not included. The sample shows 39,000 or so clones, approximately 72% of them seen only once. Sequencing was carried out using blood. These receptors all stem from a person aged 45 to 59 with breast cancer.

The chain couples TRBV5-4 to TRBJ2-7; 10 nucleotides align to TRBD2. The CDR3 has 13 amino acids. V trimming: 4 bases; J trimming: 6 bases; junction bases outside the gene matches: 4. Looked up from germline, CDR1 is SGHNT and CDR2 is YYREEE (reference sequence). The CDR3 here is CASSTGLASEQYV. The CDR3 DNA reads TGTGCCAGCAGCACGGGACTAGCGAGCGAGCAGTACGTC.

The J gene is TRBJ1-2, the V gene TRBV5-5; D not certain. The germline V gene has CDR1 SGHKS and CDR2 YYEKEE (reference sequence). This CDR3 region has 12 residues. V lost 0 bases and J 6 bases, leaving 6 bases between the germline ends. CDR3 bases: TGTGCCAGCAGCTTGGCCTCCGATGGCTACACCTTC. Translation: CASSLASDGYTF.

This clone was observed a single time. The chain couples TRBV4-1 to TRBJ2-2, with D maybe TRBD2 (7 bases). CDR3 size: 17 residues. The germline V gene has CDR1 MGHRA and CDR2 YSYEKL. Trimming shortened V by 4 bases and J by 3 bases, and 18 bases separated the two germline ends. The CDR3 DNA reads TGCGCCAGCAGCCTGGAGGGGGGGAGGGCGTACACCGGGGAGCTGTTTTTT. Protein sequence: CASSLEGGRAYTGELFF.

This clone has just one count. The chain carries TRBV5-1 and TRBJ2-5; 8 positions match TRBD1. The CDR3 sequence is 15 residues long. Germline values: CDR1 SGHRS, CDR2 YFSETQ. Germline trimming cut 0 bases from V and 5 bases from J; bases unmatched to any gene: 6. CDR3 residues: CASSLEQGAYETQYF. The CDR3 DNA sequence: TGCGCCAGCAGCTTGGAGCAGGGGGCTTATGAGACCCAGTACTTC.

The chain has TRBV6-5 and TRBJ2-7; tentatively, D is TRBD1 (6 bases). Per the germline V gene, CDR1 is MNHEY and CDR2 is SVGAGI. Trimming took off 5 bases at V and 0 bases at J, with 11 bases between the two ends. The CDR3 is made up of 14 amino acids. The CDR3 nucleotides are TGTGCCAGCAGTGCCCGGGACACCTCCTACGAGCAGTACTTC. Protein product: CASSARDTSYEQYF.

The chain has TRBV9 and TRBJ2-5; 10 nucleotides agree with TRBD2. Trimming took 7 bases from V and 2 from J; bases not matched to a gene: 11. CDR1 is SGDLS and CDR2 is YYNGEE in the germline V gene. The CDR3 loop spans 16 amino acids. CDR3 sequence (DNA): TGTGCCAGCGGGGAAGGAGTTAGCGGGGGGCAAGAGACCCAGTACTTC. This encodes CASGEGVSGGQETQYF.

This clone was counted a few times. The rearrangement uses TRBV30 and TRBJ2-3; maybe TRBD1 (5 bases). V lost 4 bases and J lost 7, with 21 bases in between. The CDR3 runs to 15 residues. The germline CDR1 and CDR2 sequences are GTSNPN and SVGIG (reference sequence). For the CDR3, the DNA is TGTGCCTGGACCAAGAAGCTCTCAGGGCGTAATACGCAGTATTTT. Encoded protein: CAWTKKLSGRNTQYF.

The V call is TRBV27, the J call TRBJ2-1; D may be TRBD2 (6 bases). CDR3 length: 14 residues. CDR1 is MNHEY, CDR2 SMNVEV, per germline (reference sequence). V was cut by 6 bases and J by 2 bases, with 11 bases left in between. CDR3 protein: CASSASVTYNEQFF. The DNA of the CDR3 is TGTGCCAGCAGCGCTAGCGTTACCTACAATGAGCAGTTCTTC.

This chain links TRBV5-1 with TRBJ2-3; the match to TRBD2 covers 10 bases. Germline trimming cut 3 bases from V and 5 bases from J; bases unmatched to any gene: 3. The CDR3 is made up of 14 amino acids. Germline assignment: CDR1 SGHRS and CDR2 YFSETQ. The CDR3 sequence: CASSWGTSEDTQYF. The CDR3 nucleotides read TGCGCCAGCAGCTGGGGGACTAGCGAAGATACGCAGTATTTT.

The chain joins TRBV10-1 to TRBJ2-3; 8 positions match TRBD2. Trimming took 4 bases from V and 2 from J; bases not matched to a gene: 8. CDR1 and CDR2 from the germline V gene are WNHNN and SYGVQD (reference sequence). There are 16 residues in the CDR3. The CDR3 region has the DNA TGCGCCAGCAGTGGAGGACGGGGGGGCCTCACAGATACGCAGTATTTT. This codes for CASSGGRGGLTDTQYF.